Sequencing of this T cell receptor beta chain was carried out in a study of PD-1 blockade in classical Hodgkin lymphoma. Profiling relied on immunoSEQ multiplex PCR, and the TCRdb table lists in-frame clones only, not all of them. The sample yields 95,000 to 100,000 clones, 75% to 90% seen once. Study-wide results and caveats: Compared with healthy donors, newly diagnosed patients reportedly showed lower baseline TCR diversity.

All patients experienced relapse after autologous stem cell transplantation, and brentuximab vedotin exposure was variable. This CDR3 has 15 residues. The V gene's germline CDR1 is SGHVS and CDR2 FNYEAQ. Trimming cost V 4 bases and J 7 bases; bases outside gene matches: 8. Worth noting for this clone: Its target is unknown.

This TCR was sampled from a human donor with classical Hodgkin lymphoma. Source: peripheral blood mononuclear cells (PBMCs), taken before the second cycle of nivolumab. This chain uses TRBV7-6 with TRBJ2-2, with 8 bases that match TRBD1. CDR3 loop: CASSSPDRGGGELFF. The CDR3 DNA reads as TGTGCCAGCAGCTCCCCCGACAGGGGTGGCGGGGAGCTGTTTTTT.